A single sample gave rise to the 26 T cell receptor beta chains below, sequenced in a study of blood T cell repertoires in COVID-19. Sequencing was performed with immunoSEQ multiplex PCR; in TCRdb, only in-frame clones are kept and a portion is missing. The profile shows about 190,000 clones, 65% to 85% of them singletons. Specimen: PBMCs or T cells enriched from blood (not recorded which). These receptors were taken from a woman aged 25 to 45 who had recovered from COVID-19.

The sample holds one count of this clone. V is TRBV19 and J is TRBJ2-1; 8 nucleotides match TRBD1. The CDR3 spans 13 residues. The germline V gene encodes CDR1 LNHDA and CDR2 SQIVND (reference sequence). Trimming took 3 bases from V and 13 from J; bases not matched to a gene: 8. In DNA, the CDR3 is TGTGCCAGTAGTATTGGACAGGGAAGGGGACAGTTCTTC. Translating gives CASSIGQGRGQFF.

The chain couples TRBV28 to TRBJ1-1; TRBD1 agrees at 7 bases. Germline V gene lookup returns CDR1 MDHEN and CDR2 SYDVKM. CDR3 length: 14 residues. V shed 2 bases, J shed 3 bases, and the junction held 3 bases outside the gene matches. The CDR3 DNA reads TGTGCCAGCAGTTTACCTCAGGGGGACACTGAAGCTTTCTTT. Translated, it gives CASSLPQGDTEAFF.

Regarding this clone: Other nucleotide sequences in the sample specify the same CDR3. The V call is TRBV2, the J call TRBJ2-7; 7 bases are a match to TRBD2. The V gene end was trimmed by 6 bases and the J gene end by 0 bases; junction bases not matched to a gene: 2. The length of the CDR3 is 13 residues. Germline CDR1 reads SNHLY; CDR2 reads FYNNEI. CDR3 bases: TGTGCCAGCAGCGGGGACTACTCCTACGAGCAGTACTTC. This translates into CASSGDYSYEQYF. Drawing the rest from reference TRBV2 and TRBJ2-7, the complete variable domain is EPEVTQTPSHQVTQMGQEVILRCVPISNHLYFYWYRQILGQKVEFLVSFYNNEISEKSEIFDDQFSVERPDGSNFTLKIRSTKLEDSAMYFCASSGDYSYEQYFGPGTRLTVT.

This clone was recorded only once. This chain connects TRBV7-2 to TRBJ2-7; TRBD2 matches at 10 bases. CDR1 is SGHTA, CDR2 FQGNSA, per germline. The CDR3 spans 15 residues. V was clipped by 4 bases and J by 4 bases; unmatched bases: 7. The DNA of the CDR3 is TGTGCCAGCAGCTCAGAAGGACTAGCGGAATACGAGCAGTACTTC. This codes for CASSSEGLAEYEQYF.

The rearrangement joins TRBV14 to TRBJ1-2; 8 nucleotides agree with TRBD1. Trimming at V came to 0 bases and at J to 6 bases, leaving 24 bases not matched to a gene. The CDR3 is made up of 21 amino acids. Germline lookup yields CDR1 SGHDN and CDR2 FVKESK. Written as DNA, the CDR3 is TGTGCCAGCAGCCAAGAAGGAGGGCTGTCGCGGGATGGACAGGGTGGAGATGGCTACACCTTC. As protein: CASSQEGGLSRDGQGGDGYTF.

As regards this clone: The sample has other DNA sequences that encode this CDR3 too. The chain links TRBV5-1 to TRBJ2-7; the D gene is possibly TRBD1 (5 bases). Trimming took 2 bases from V and 1 from J, leaving 10 bases between them. Looked up from germline, CDR1 is SGHRS and CDR2 is YFSETQ. The length of the CDR3 is 14 residues. The CDR3 nucleotides are TGCGCCAGCAGCTTCACAGGTGATTCCTACGAGCAGTACTTC. Translating it yields CASSFTGDSYEQYF. The entire variable domain, with the rest obtained from reference TRBV5-1 and TRBJ2-7, is as follows: KAGVTQTPRYLIKTRGQQVTLSCSPISGHRSVSWYQQTPGQGLQFLFEYFSETQRNKGNFPGRFSGRQFSNSRSEMNVSTLELGDSALYLCASSFTGDSYEQYFGPGTRLTVT.

V usage is TRBV5-1 and J usage is TRBJ2-1; 8 positions match TRBD2. CDR3 length: 16 residues. The ends lost 1 base at V and 5 bases at J; junction bases unmatched: 8. Looked up from germline, CDR1 is SGHRS and CDR2 is YFSETQ. The chain's CDR3 is CASSLSVSGVNNEQFF. CDR3 DNA sequence: TGCGCCAGCAGCTTGTCGGTTAGCGGGGTCAACAATGAGCAGTTCTTC.

This clone was counted a single time. The chain recombines TRBV30 with TRBJ1-2; tentatively, D is TRBD1 (5 bases). V gave up 7 bases and J gave up 2 bases, with 23 bases separating them. The CDR3 runs 16 residues. Looked up from germline, CDR1 is GTSNPN and CDR2 is SVGIG (reference sequence). CDR3 DNA sequence: TGTGCCTCCCCCGGGGAGGGACTCTATAACAACTATGGCTACACCTTC. Its translation is CASPGEGLYNNYGYTF.

As to this clone: The junction shows a germline mismatch at one end, possibly a read error. The chain couples TRBV19 to TRBJ1-3; D might be TRBD1 (5 bases). The length of the CDR3 is 12 residues. Germline assignment: CDR1 LNHDA and CDR2 SQIVND (reference sequence). CDR3 DNA: TGTGCCAGTACCCCACCGGGGGTTATCGCCGATTTT. It translates to CASTPPGVIADF.

This chain links TRBV27 with TRBJ2-5; D possibly corresponds to TRBD2 (7 bases). The germline CDR1 and CDR2 sequences are MNHEY and SMNVEV (reference sequence). The ends were cut back, 6 bases at V and 4 bases at J, with 24 bases in the middle. This CDR3 spans 17 amino acids. The CDR3 region is CASSPRALGGRSETQYF. The CDR3 DNA reads as TGTGCCAGCAGCCCCCGGGCCCTCGGGGGGCGGTCAGAGACCCAGTACTTC.

The chain couples TRBV7-8 to TRBJ2-1; 7 bases line up with TRBD2. The CDR3 has 15 amino acids. Losses at the gene ends were 5 bases for V and 7 bases for J; bases not matched to a gene: 11. The germline CDR1 and CDR2 sequences are SGHVS and FQNEAQ. This CDR3 reads CASSPLGREMNEQFF. The DNA of the CDR3 is TGTGCCAGCAGCCCCTTAGGGCGGGAGATGAATGAGCAGTTCTTC.

The chain couples TRBV9 to TRBJ2-3; tentative D call: TRBD1 (6 bases). Trimming took off 3 bases at V and 6 bases at J, with 23 bases between the two ends. This CDR3 is built from 17 residues. The germline gives CDR1 SGDLS, CDR2 YYNGEE. The DNA for the CDR3 is TGTGCCAGCAGCGGACGAACAACCACAGGGTCTCCGGATACGCAGTATTTT. It specifies CASSGRTTTGSPDTQYF.

This chain links TRBV5-1 with TRBJ1-2; D is unclear. Germline V lookup: CDR1 SGHRS, CDR2 YFSETQ. The CDR3 is 20 residues long. The ends were cut back, 0 bases at V and 2 bases at J, with 26 bases in the middle. The CDR3 sequence is CASSLGWIGEVYPKNYGYTF. CDR3 in DNA: TGCGCCAGCAGCTTGGGGTGGATTGGTGAGGTCTACCCTAAGAACTATGGCTACACCTTC.

This chain connects TRBV18 to TRBJ1-2, with D unclear. The CDR3 totals 14 residues. Deletions cut 3 bases from V and 8 bases from J, with 16 bases between. CDR1 is KGHSH, CDR2 LQKENI, per germline. CDR3: CASSPPTPPRGYTF. The CDR3 DNA reads TGTGCCAGCTCACCCCCTACCCCACCCCGGGGCTACACCTTC.

The genes are TRBV5-6 and TRBJ1-4, with a tentative D call TRBD1 (5 bases). The V and J ends lost 4 bases and 8 bases respectively, with 18 bases between them. Germline CDR1 reads SGHDT; CDR2 reads YYEEEE. There are 15 residues in the CDR3. Here the CDR3 reads CASSTTPGPGEKLFF. The CDR3 DNA follows: TGTGCCAGCAGCACAACCCCAGGGCCAGGGGAAAAACTGTTTTTT. Full variable domain (missing parts from reference TRBV5-6 and TRBJ1-4): DAGVTQSPTHLIKTRGQQVTLRCSPKSGHDTVSWYQQALGQGPQFIFQYYEEEERQRGNFPDRFSGHQFPNYSSELNVNALLLGDSALYLCASSTTPGPGEKLFFGSGTQLSVL.

This chain connects TRBV5-6 to TRBJ1-2; maybe TRBD1 (6 bases). V lost 0 bases and J 4 bases, leaving 19 bases between the germline ends. This CDR3 comprises 17 residues. CDR1 SGHDT and CDR2 YYEEEE come from the germline V gene. CDR3 loop: CASSLATGGSGSYGYTF. The CDR3 bases are TGTGCCAGCAGCTTGGCGACAGGAGGTTCCGGAAGCTATGGCTACACCTTC.

The chain carries TRBV28 and TRBJ2-3, with a possible D match to TRBD2 (5 bases). The CDR3 totals 15 residues. Germline CDR1 MDHEN, CDR2 SYDVKM. V dropped 6 bases and J dropped 3 bases, with 16 bases sitting between them. CDR3 region: CASSHPTGWTDTQYF. In DNA form, the CDR3 reads TGTGCCAGCAGCCACCCAACGGGGTGGACAGATACGCAGTATTTT.

The chain couples TRBV7-9 to TRBJ1-3; D possibly corresponds to TRBD1 (5 bases). Trimming stripped 1 base from V and 1 base from J, with 5 bases between. CDR1 and CDR2 from the germline V gene are SEHNR and FQNEAQ (reference sequence). The CDR3 runs to 14 residues. CDR3 residues: CASSLEGSGNTIYF. The DNA for the CDR3 is TGTGCCAGCAGCTTAGAGGGGTCTGGAAACACCATATATTTT. The full variable domain, with the rest looked up from reference TRBV7-9 and TRBJ1-3, is DTGVSQNPRHKITKRGQNVTFRCDPISEHNRLYWYRQTLGQGPEFLTYFQNEAQLEKSRLLSDRFSAERPKGSFSTLEIQRTEQGDSAMYLCASSLEGSGNTIYFGEGSWLTVV.

The chain uses TRBV5-5 and TRBJ1-1; D gene unclear. V was cut by 0 bases and J by 1 base, with 10 bases left in between. Per germline, CDR1 SGHKS and CDR2 YYEKEE (reference sequence). This CDR3 contains 15 residues. The CDR3 bases are TGTGCCAGCAGCTTGGGTCAGGTGGGGAACACTGAAGCTTTCTTT. It yields the protein CASSLGQVGNTEAFF.

The chain recombines TRBV19 with TRBJ2-1, with 8 bases that match TRBD2. CDR1 is LNHDA, CDR2 SQIVND, per germline (reference sequence). The V and J ends lost 7 bases and 5 bases, in that order; junction bases with no gene match: 7. The CDR3 is made up of 14 amino acids. CDR3 sequence: CASISAGADNEQFF. The CDR3 nucleotides read TGTGCCAGTATTTCAGCGGGAGCGGACAATGAGCAGTTCTTC.

V is TRBV20-1 and J is TRBJ2-3; TRBD2 aligns across 7 bases. Trimming removed 3 bases from V and 4 bases from J; junction bases left unmatched: 7. Germline-derived CDR1 and CDR2 are DFQATT and SNEGSKA (reference sequence). This CDR3 region has 14 residues. CDR3 in amino acids: CSASWGGLADTQYF. DNA for the CDR3: TGCAGTGCTAGTTGGGGGGGGTTGGCAGATACGCAGTATTTT.

This rearrangement joins TRBV13 to TRBJ2-3; TRBD2 agrees at 15 bases. Per germline, CDR1 PRHDT and CDR2 FYEKMQ (reference sequence). V dropped 5 bases and J dropped 5; count of bases not matched to a gene: 2. The CDR3 is 15 residues long. The CDR3 sequence: CASSLGLAGGDTQYF. Written as DNA, the CDR3 is TGTGCCAGCAGCCTGGGACTAGCGGGGGGAGATACGCAGTATTTT.

The chain uses TRBV7-9 and TRBJ1-3; perhaps TRBD1 as D (6 bases). There are 16 residues in the CDR3. V dropped 4 bases and J dropped 0 bases, with 13 bases sitting between them. CDR1 and CDR2 from the germline V gene are SEHNR and FQNEAQ (reference sequence). CDR3: CASSSRQVHSGNTIYF. The CDR3 nucleotides are TGTGCCAGCAGCTCCAGACAGGTCCACTCTGGAAACACCATATATTTT.

This clone has only one observation. The rearrangement uses TRBV21-1 and TRBJ2-1; the D call of TRBD2 is as the table states it, not checked on the DNA. TRBV21-1 is termed a pseudogene. The CDR3 is 22 residues long. The CDR3 spells CASSLRPGKNSGRAKVNNEQFF. The CDR3 nucleotides are TGTGCCAGCAGCCTACGACCCGGAAAGAACAGCGGGAGGGCCAAGGTCAACAATGAGCAGTTCTTC.

This chain links TRBV7-9 with TRBJ2-1; TRBD2 matches at 7 bases. The CDR3 contains 16 residues. Germline V gene data show CDR1 as SEHNR and CDR2 as FQNEAQ (reference sequence). The J segment lost 3 bases and the V segment lost 4 bases, leaving 9 bases of the junction unmatched. In nucleotides, the CDR3 is TGTGCCAGCAGCTATCTACCCGGGACTAACTACAATGAGCAGTTCTTC. Translated: CASSYLPGTNYNEQFF.

The chain is built from TRBV18 and TRBJ2-3; maybe TRBD1 (6 bases). The V gene lost 0 bases and the J gene lost 3 bases, with 16 bases spanning the gap. Germline assignment: CDR1 KGHSH and CDR2 LQKENI. The CDR3 has 17 residues. The CDR3 DNA reads as TGTGCCAGCTCACCACCATTTGATCAGGGGACAACAGATACGCAGTATTTT. Its translation: CASSPPFDQGTTDTQYF. Drawing the rest from reference TRBV18 and TRBJ2-3, the complete variable domain is NAGVMQNPRHLVRRRGQEARLRCSPMKGHSHVYWYRQLPEEGLKFMVYLQKENIIDESGMPKERFSAEFPKEGPSILRIQQVVRGDSAAYFCASSPPFDQGTTDTQYFGPGTRLTVL.